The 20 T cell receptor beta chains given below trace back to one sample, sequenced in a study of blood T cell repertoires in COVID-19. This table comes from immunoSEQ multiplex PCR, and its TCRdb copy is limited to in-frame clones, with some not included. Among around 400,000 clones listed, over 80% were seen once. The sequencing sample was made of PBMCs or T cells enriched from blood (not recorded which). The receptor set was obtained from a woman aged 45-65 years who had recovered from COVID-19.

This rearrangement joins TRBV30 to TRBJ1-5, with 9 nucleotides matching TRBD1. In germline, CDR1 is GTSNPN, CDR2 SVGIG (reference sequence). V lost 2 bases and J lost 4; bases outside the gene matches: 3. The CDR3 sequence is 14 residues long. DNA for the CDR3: TGTGCCTGGAGTCCCGGACAGGGGAATCAGCCCCAGCATTTT. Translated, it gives CAWSPGQGNQPQHF. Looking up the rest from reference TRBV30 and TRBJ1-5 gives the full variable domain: SQTIHQWPATLVQPVGSPLSLECTVEGTSNPNLYWYRQAAGRGLQLLFYSVGIGQISSEVPQNLSASRPQDRQFILSSKKLLLSDSGFYLCAWSPGQGNQPQHFGDGTRLSIL.

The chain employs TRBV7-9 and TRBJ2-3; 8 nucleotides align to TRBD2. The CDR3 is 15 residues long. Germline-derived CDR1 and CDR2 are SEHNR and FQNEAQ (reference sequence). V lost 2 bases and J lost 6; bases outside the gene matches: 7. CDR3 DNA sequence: TGTGCCAGCAGCTTACTGGCTAGCGGGCTGGATACGCAGTATTTT. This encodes CASSLLASGLDTQYF.

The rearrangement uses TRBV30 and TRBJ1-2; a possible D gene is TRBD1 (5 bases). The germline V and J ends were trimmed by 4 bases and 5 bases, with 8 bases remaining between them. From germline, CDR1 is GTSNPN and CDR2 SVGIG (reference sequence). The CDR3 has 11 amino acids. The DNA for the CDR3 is TGTGCCTGGATGGGGCCATATGGCTACACCTTC. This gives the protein CAWMGPYGYTF. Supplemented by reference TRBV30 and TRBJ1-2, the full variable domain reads SQTIHQWPATLVQPVGSPLSLECTVEGTSNPNLYWYRQAAGRGLQLLFYSVGIGQISSEVPQNLSASRPQDRQFILSSKKLLLSDSGFYLCAWMGPYGYTFGSGTRLTVV.

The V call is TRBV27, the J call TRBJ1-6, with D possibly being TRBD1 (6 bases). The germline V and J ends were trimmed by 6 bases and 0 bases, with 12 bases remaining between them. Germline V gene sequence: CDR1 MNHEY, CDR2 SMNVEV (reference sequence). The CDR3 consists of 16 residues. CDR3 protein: CASSVTGNSYNSPLHF. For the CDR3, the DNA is TGTGCCAGCAGCGTTACAGGGAACTCCTATAATTCACCCCTCCACTTT.

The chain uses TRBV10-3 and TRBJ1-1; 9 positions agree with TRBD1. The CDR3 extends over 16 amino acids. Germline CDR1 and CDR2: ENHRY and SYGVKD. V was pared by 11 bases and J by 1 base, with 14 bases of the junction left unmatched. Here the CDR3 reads CASWGGPGQGNTEAFF. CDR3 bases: TGTGCCTCCTGGGGGGGGCCGGGACAGGGGAACACTGAAGCTTTCTTT.

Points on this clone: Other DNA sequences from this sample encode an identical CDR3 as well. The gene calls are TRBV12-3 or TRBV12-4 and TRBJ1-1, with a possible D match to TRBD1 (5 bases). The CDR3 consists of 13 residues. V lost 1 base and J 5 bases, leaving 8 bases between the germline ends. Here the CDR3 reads CASSLGGKTEAFF. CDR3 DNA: TGTGCCAGCAGTTTAGGGGGCAAAACTGAAGCTTTCTTT.

CDR3 amino acids: CASRRDRAGYTF. The CDR3 region has the DNA TGTGCCAGCAGGCGGGACAGGGCTGGCTACACCTTC. V is TRBV12-3 or TRBV12-4 and J is TRBJ1-2; 9 nucleotides match TRBD1. The CDR3 contains 12 residues. J was trimmed by 7 bases and V by 6 bases; bases with no gene match: 3.

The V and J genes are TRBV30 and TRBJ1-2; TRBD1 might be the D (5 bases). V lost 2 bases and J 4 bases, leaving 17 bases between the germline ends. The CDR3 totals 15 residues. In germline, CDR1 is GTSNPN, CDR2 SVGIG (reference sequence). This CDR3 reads CAWSPLRVLGYGYTF. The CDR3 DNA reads TGTGCCTGGAGTCCCCTCAGGGTTCTGGGCTATGGCTACACCTTC.

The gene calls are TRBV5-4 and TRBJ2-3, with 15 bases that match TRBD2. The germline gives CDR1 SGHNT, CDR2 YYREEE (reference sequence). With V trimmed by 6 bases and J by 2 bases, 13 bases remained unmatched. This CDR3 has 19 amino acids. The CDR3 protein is CASNLGLAGGLKSTDTQYF. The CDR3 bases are TGTGCCAGCAACCTAGGACTAGCGGGGGGGCTAAAATCCACAGATACGCAGTATTTT. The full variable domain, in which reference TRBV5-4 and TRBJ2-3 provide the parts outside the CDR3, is ETGVTQSPTHLIKTRGQQVTLRCSSQSGHNTVSWYQQALGQGPQFIFQYYREEENGRGNFPPRFSGLQFPNYSSELNVNALELDDSALYLCASNLGLAGGLKSTDTQYFGPGTRLTVL.

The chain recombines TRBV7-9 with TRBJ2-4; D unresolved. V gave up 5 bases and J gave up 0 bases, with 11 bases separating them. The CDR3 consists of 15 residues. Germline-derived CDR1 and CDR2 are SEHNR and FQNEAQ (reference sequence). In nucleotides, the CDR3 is TGTGCCAGCAGCCCGGGTGGGTTAGCCAAAAACATTCAGTACTTC. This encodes CASSPGGLAKNIQYF.

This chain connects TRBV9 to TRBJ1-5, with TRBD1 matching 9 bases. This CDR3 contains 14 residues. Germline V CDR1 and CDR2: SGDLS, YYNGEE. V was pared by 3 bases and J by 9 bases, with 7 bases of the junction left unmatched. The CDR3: CASSGGQGVGPQHF. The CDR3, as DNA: TGTGCCAGCAGCGGGGGACAGGGAGTTGGGCCCCAGCATTTT.

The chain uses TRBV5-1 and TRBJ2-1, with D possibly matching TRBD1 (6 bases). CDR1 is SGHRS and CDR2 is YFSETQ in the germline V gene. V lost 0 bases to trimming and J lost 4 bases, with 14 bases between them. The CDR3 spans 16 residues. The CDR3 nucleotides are TGCGCCAGCAGCTTGGCAGGGGATCGTATTTACAATGAGCAGTTCTTC. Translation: CASSLAGDRIYNEQFF. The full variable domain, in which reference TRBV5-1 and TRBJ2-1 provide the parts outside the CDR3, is KAGVTQTPRYLIKTRGQQVTLSCSPISGHRSVSWYQQTPGQGLQFLFEYFSETQRNKGNFPGRFSGRQFSNSRSEMNVSTLELGDSALYLCASSLAGDRIYNEQFFGPGTRLTVL.

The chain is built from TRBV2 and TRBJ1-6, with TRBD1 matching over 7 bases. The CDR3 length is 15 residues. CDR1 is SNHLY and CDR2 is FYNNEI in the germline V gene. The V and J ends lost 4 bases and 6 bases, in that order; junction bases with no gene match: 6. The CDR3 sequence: CASSAPGQLNSPLHF. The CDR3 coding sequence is TGTGCCAGCAGTGCGCCGGGACAGCTTAATTCACCCCTCCACTTT. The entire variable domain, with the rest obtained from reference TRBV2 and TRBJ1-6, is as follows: EPEVTQTPSHQVTQMGQEVILRCVPISNHLYFYWYRQILGQKVEFLVSFYNNEISEKSEIFDDQFSVERPDGSNFTLKIRSTKLEDSAMYFCASSAPGQLNSPLHFGNGTRLTVT.

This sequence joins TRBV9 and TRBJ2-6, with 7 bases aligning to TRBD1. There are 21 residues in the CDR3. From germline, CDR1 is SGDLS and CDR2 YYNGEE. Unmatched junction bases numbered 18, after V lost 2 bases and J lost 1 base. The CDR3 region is CASSVVAPGQIGSSGANVLTF. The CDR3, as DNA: TGTGCCAGCAGCGTGGTGGCCCCGGGACAGATAGGGAGTTCTGGGGCCAACGTCCTGACTTTC.

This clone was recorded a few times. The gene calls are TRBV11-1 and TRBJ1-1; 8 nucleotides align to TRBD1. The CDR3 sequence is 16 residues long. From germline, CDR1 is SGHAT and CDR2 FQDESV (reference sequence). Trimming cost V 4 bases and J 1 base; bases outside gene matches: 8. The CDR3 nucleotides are TGTGCCAGCAGCTCATTCTTACAGGGGGGGAACACTGAAGCTTTCTTT. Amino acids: CASSSFLQGGNTEAFF.

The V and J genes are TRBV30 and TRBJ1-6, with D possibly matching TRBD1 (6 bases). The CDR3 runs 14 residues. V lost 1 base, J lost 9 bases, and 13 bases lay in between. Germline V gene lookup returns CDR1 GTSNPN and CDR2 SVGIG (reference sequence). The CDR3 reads CAWSGEGGFSPLHF. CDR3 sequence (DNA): TGTGCCTGGAGTGGTGAGGGGGGGTTTTCACCCCTCCACTTT.

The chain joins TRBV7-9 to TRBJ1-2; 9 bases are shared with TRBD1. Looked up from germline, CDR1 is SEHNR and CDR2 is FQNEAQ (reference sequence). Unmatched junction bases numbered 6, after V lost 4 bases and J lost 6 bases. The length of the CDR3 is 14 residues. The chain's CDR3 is CASSSRGQGDGYTF. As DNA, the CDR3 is TGTGCCAGCAGCTCCAGGGGACAGGGTGATGGCTACACCTTC.

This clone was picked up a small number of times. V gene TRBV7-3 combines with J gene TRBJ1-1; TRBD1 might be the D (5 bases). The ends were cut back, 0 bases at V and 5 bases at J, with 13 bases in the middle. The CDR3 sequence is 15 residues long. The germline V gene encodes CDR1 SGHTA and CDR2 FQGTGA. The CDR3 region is CASSLTIGGKTEAFF. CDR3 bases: TGTGCCAGCAGCTTAACAATCGGGGGAAAAACTGAAGCTTTCTTT.

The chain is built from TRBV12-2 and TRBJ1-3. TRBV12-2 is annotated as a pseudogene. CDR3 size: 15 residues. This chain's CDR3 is CASRPGKESGNTIYF. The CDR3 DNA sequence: TGTGCAAGTCGCCCGGGGAAGGAGTCTGGAAACACCATATATTTT.

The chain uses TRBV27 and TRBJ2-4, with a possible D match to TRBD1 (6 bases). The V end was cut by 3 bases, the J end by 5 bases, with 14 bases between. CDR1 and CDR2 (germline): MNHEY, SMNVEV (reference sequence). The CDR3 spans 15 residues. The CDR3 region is CASSLKQGFENIQYF. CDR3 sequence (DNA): TGTGCCAGCAGTTTGAAACAGGGTTTCGAAAACATTCAGTACTTC.